This paragraph reports one T cell receptor beta chain. The data originate from a study of cytomegalovirus exposure and HLA in healthy donors. The study ran its PCR with 60 Vbeta and 13 Jbeta primers. In the original processing: Later work found 65 million to 85 million unique TCR beta chains, with approximately 12 million shared. Method: immunoSEQ multiplex PCR; TCRdb's copy keeps in-frame clones and lacks some. That table furnishes V, J and clone size, whereas the DNA furnished D and trimming. The sample holds under 150,000 clones, 80% seen once. Per germline, CDR1 MNHEY and CDR2 SVGAGI. This CDR3 has 14 residues. V lost 7 bases and J lost 3; bases outside the gene matches: 8.

The chain couples TRBV6-5 to TRBJ1-1, with TRBD1 identical over 7 bases. The sequence was collected from a male donor in good health and CMV-seronegative. The specimen sequenced was PBMCs. Here the CDR3 reads CASNRQGRHTEAFF. The CDR3 bases are TGTGCCAGCAATCGACAGGGCCGGCACACTGAAGCTTTCTTT.